This TCR beta chain comes out of a study of cytomegalovirus exposure and HLA in healthy donors. Study information: Caucasian-associated ancestry cluster membership applied to approximately 80% of under 450 genotyped donors.

This CDR3 is 13 amino acids long. The germline V gene encodes CDR1 SNHLY and CDR2 FYNNEI. This clone is medium-sized by share. Antigen: not known. The junction and the germline gene differ at one end; a read error may be behind it. Primers for the PCR totalled 60 Vbeta and 13 Jbeta. Generated by immunoSEQ multiplex PCR, the TCRdb table keeps only in-frame clones and is missing some. In the table there are 90,000 to 150,000 clones, 50% to 65% of which are singletons. Study observations and caveats: The study put 150 to 200 TCR beta chains on its list as cytomegalovirus-associated. Later on, analysis showed that most CMV-associated TCR beta chains appeared to be HLA-restricted.

Sequencing was done on a sample of PBMCs. This TCR was sampled from a man aged 35-49 years in good health and CMV-seropositive. This sequence joins TRBV2 and TRBJ2-4; D possibly corresponds to TRBD2 (7 bases). Here the CDR3 reads CASSAGGVGQFAF. For the CDR3, the DNA is TGTGCCAGCAGTGCTGGGGGGGTCGGACAGTTCGCCTTC.